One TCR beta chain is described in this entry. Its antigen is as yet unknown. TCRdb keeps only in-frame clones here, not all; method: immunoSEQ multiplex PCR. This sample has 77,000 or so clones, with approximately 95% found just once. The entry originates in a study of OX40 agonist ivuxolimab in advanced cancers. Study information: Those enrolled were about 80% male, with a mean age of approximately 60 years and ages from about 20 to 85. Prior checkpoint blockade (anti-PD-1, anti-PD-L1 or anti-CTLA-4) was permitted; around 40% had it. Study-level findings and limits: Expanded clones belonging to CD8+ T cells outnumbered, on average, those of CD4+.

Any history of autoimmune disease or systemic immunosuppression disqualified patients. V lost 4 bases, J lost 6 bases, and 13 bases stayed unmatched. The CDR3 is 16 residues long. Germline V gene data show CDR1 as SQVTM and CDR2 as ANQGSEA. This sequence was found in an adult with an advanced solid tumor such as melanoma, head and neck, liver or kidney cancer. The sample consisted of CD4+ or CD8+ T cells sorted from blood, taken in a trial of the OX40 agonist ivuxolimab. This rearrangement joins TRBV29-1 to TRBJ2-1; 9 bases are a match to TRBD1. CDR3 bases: TGCAGCGTTGCGGGGGGACAGGGAGTAGGGGTCAATGAGCAGTTCTTC. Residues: CSVAGGQGVGVNEQFF.